This T cell receptor (beta chain) stems from a study of early stage breast cancer tumors. Turning to the study itself: Invasive lobular carcinomas made up about 30% of the 12 ER+/PR+/HER2- tumors. The study, taken as a whole, reports: Most shared enriched TCRB sequences were commonly generated ones. Tumor and normal breast were distinguished via blood comparison in 14 of 16 patients.

Normal breast often needed roughly 90-310 mg of tissue for enough DNA. For this clone: Its antigen is unidentified.

Germline-derived CDR1 and CDR2 are SGHNT and YENEEA. This CDR3 region has 16 residues. The V segment lost 5 bases and the J segment 8 bases; nucleotides outside the gene matches: 9. Assay: immunoSEQ multiplex PCR; the TCRdb copy retains only in-frame clones and omits some. Of 12,000 to 15,000 clones in the sample, about 88% were seen once. The chain employs TRBV11-3 and TRBJ2-1; 13 positions agree with TRBD2. The sample taken for sequencing was normal breast tissue next to the tumor. This clonotype was obtained from a person aged 30 to 40 with breast cancer. This CDR3 reads CASSPRTSGSPHEQFF. The DNA of the CDR3 is TGTGCCAGCAGCCCGAGGACTAGCGGGAGCCCACATGAGCAGTTCTTC.